Detailed here is one T cell receptor (beta chain). This clonotype was observed a handful of times. Its antigen is unknown. No clone much larger than this one lies a single base away; base qualities are absent. The library was prepared using RT-PCR. TCRdb lists the instrument as NextSeq 550. TCRdb trimmed the raw reads at Q25, called clones with MiXCR and kept productive beta chains. Each entry merges the rows of one CDR3 protein and shows their most common DNA and genes. Here the sample has around 170,000 distinct CDR3 sequences; roughly 24% occur a single time. Around 26% of the sample rests with the top ten. The data were obtained in a study of patients and donors after allogeneic stem cell transplantation (dated by TCRdb to the early 2020s). Spanning cysteine to phenylalanine, the CDR3 consists of 17 amino acids. Only the CDR3 DNA stays, 51 bases, in frame from base 1. The germline V end is reduced by 1 base and the J end by 2 bases; junction bases left unmatched: 6. From the germline V gene, CDR1 is MNHEY and CDR2 is SVGAGI.

Here the chain combines TRBV6-5 and TRBJ2-5; the central 11 bases match TRBD1. The TCR sequence derives from a human donor who was either an allogeneic HSCT recipient or a stem cell or donor lymphocyte infusion donor (not recorded which). It is not recorded whose cells these are; they may come from a transplant donor. The sequencing sample was made of blood, either unsorted or a sorted T cell fraction (not recorded which). The encoded CDR3 is CASSYWDRGGPQETQYF. The DNA sequence is as follows: TGTGCCAGCAGTTACTGGGACAGGGGGGGCCCACAAGAGACCCAGTACTTC.